This passage covers 15 T cell receptor beta chains from one sample sequenced in a study of T cells expressing NK-cell markers. TCRdb reprocessed the 5' RACE reads; each CDR3 protein has one entry and no DNA is given. The ten top clones account for roughly 5.4%, within a sample of roughly 380,000 distinct CDR3 sequences. The sample taken for sequencing was blood T cells: a sorted CD56 or NKG2C T cell subset, CD4+ or CD8+ T cells, or bulk PBMC T cells (not recorded which). All receptors come from a man aged 18 to 69 in good health.

The chain employs TRBV12-3 or TRBV12-4 and TRBJ1-1; TCRdb reports TRBD1, a call that lacks DNA to check it against. There are 15 residues in the CDR3. The CDR3 here is CASSLFTGWGTEAFF.

The CDR3 loop is CASSFMENSPLHF. The V and J genes are TRBV7-9 and TRBJ1-6. Germline V lookup: CDR1 SEHNR, CDR2 FQNEAQ (reference sequence). The CDR3 has 13 residues.

The V gene is TRBV6-5, the J gene TRBJ1-5; TCRdb designates TRBD1, a call that cannot be tested without DNA. The CDR3 has 19 amino acids. Germline lookup yields CDR1 MNHEY and CDR2 SVGAGI. CDR3 region: CASSYPHDRAGYSNQPQHF.

The CDR3 region is CASSTELAKNIQYF. The rearrangement joins TRBV5-1 to TRBJ2-4. Germline V gene lookup returns CDR1 SGHRS and CDR2 YFSETQ. This CDR3 spans 14 amino acids.

The chain uses TRBV10-3 and TRBJ1-2; the TCRdb call, TRBD1, lacks DNA for checking. The CDR3 loop spans 15 amino acids. Germline V CDR1 and CDR2: ENHRY, SYGVKD. The CDR3 protein is CAISGFQGAMNGYTF.

V and J are TRBV12-3 or TRBV12-4 and TRBJ1-6; TCRdb calls TRBD1, which cannot be checked without DNA. This CDR3 contains 13 residues. This CDR3 is CASTGNYNSPLHF.

The chain combines TRBV3-1 with TRBJ1-3; TCRdb indicates TRBD1, and absent DNA this call remains unverified. The germline V gene has CDR1 LGHDT and CDR2 YNNKEL (reference sequence). This CDR3 has 14 amino acids. CDR3 amino acids: CASSRGQFGNTIYF.

This chain joins TRBV6-5 and TRBJ2-1; TCRdb lists TRBD1, though no DNA is available to test this call. Per germline, CDR1 MNHEY and CDR2 SVGAGI. CDR3 length equals 11 residues. CDR3: CASGAFGEQFF.

This chain links TRBV7-6 with TRBJ2-1; TCRdb indicates TRBD1, and absent DNA this call remains unverified. Germline assignment: CDR1 SGHVS and CDR2 FNYEAQ. The CDR3 runs to 14 residues. CDR3 amino acids: CASSPGPRANEQFF.

The chain couples TRBV11-2 to TRBJ2-5; TCRdb's assignment of TRBD1 cannot be checked, as there is no DNA. CDR1 SGHAT and CDR2 FQNNGV come from the germline V gene. This CDR3 region has 12 residues. CDR3 region: CASSLDRVGTDF.

The CDR3 here is CASSPQGQGSYEQYF. The chain couples TRBV7-9 to TRBJ2-7; TCRdb's assignment of TRBD1 cannot be checked, as there is no DNA. There are 15 residues in the CDR3. Germline V CDR1 and CDR2: SEHNR, FQNEAQ (reference sequence).

The chain couples TRBV2 to TRBJ2-1. Germline CDR1 is SNHLY and CDR2 is FYNNEI. There are 16 residues in the CDR3. CDR3 sequence: CASSEFAAVPYNEQFF.

The chain carries TRBV7-2 and TRBJ1-3; there is no DNA to check the TCRdb D call of TRBD1. Germline V gene lookup returns CDR1 SGHTA and CDR2 FQGNSA. This CDR3 has 16 residues. The CDR3 spells CASSLVGQGWANTIYF.

The chain links TRBV20-1 to TRBJ1-5; as DNA is missing, the TRBD1 call by TCRdb cannot be tested. The germline CDR1 and CDR2 sequences are DFQATT and SNEGSKA (reference sequence). The CDR3 consists of 13 residues. CDR3 sequence: CSASPGGNQPQHF.

The chain recombines TRBV6-2 or TRBV6-3 with TRBJ2-3; there is no DNA to check the TCRdb D call of TRBD2. Germline loops: CDR1 MNHEY, CDR2 SVGEGT. The CDR3 covers 17 residues. The CDR3 reads CASSYTGLAGDLNTQYF.